These T cell receptor beta chains were read from a single sample in a study of cytomegalovirus exposure and HLA in healthy donors. Assay used: immunoSEQ multiplex PCR; TCRdb lists only in-frame clones, some missing. The sample carries some 120,000 clones, about three quarters recorded once. Sequencing was done on a sample of PBMCs. The receptors were gathered from a human donor in good health. Both conserved end residues are part of each CDR3. D genes are given only for firm matches. The size entry is marked missing in some rows and otherwise reads once, few, many or a size class.

TRBJ2-3 | - | - | TRBV11-2 | TGTGCCAGCAGCTCCCCGTTTAGCACAGATACGCAGTATTTT | CASSSPFSTDTQYF
TRBJ2-1 | TRBD2 | - | TRBV5-1 | TGCGCCAGCAGCTTTTCGGGGGGACCGAATGAGCAGTTCTTC | CASSFSGGPNEQFF
TRBJ2-7 | TRBD2 | - | TRBV7-9 | TGTGCCAGCAGACCAACAGCGGGGGAGAGCTCCTACGAGCAGTACTTC | CASRPTAGESSYEQYF
TRBJ1-2 | TRBD1 | once | TRBV19 | TGTGCCAGTAGTATAGGTAGGACAGGATTCTATGGCTACACCTTC | CASSIGRTGFYGYTF
TRBJ2-7 | - | - | TRBV19 | TGTGCCAGTAGTGGGACTTACGAGCAGTACTTC | CASSGTYEQYF
TRBJ2-4 | TRBD2 | - | TRBV5-4 | TGTGCCAGCAGCTTGGGGACTAGCGGGGGGGCTCCGTACTTC | CASSLGTSGGAPYF
TRBJ2-5 | TRBD1 | - | TRBV19 | TGTGCCAGTAGTATAGACACCTTTACCGGGACAGGGGAAGAGACCCAGTACTTC | CASSIDTFTGTGEETQYF
TRBJ2-6 | - | - | TRBV5-8 | TGTGCCAGCAGCTTGGACGGTAGGGCCAACGTCCTGACTTTC | CASSLDGRANVLTF
TRBJ2-7 | - | - | TRBV7-9 | TGTGCCAGCAGTGGGGGGGCGAAGGAGCAGTACTTC | CASSGGAKEQYF
TRBJ2-3 | TRBD2 | - | TRBV5-1 | TGCGCCAGCAGCTTGAGTGGGGCTAGCGGGGGGTTAGATACGCAGTATTTT | CASSLSGASGGLDTQYF
TRBJ2-1 | TRBD1 | - | TRBV5-6 | TGTGCCAGCAGCTTCGCCGGGACAGCCTACAATGAGCAGTTCTTC | CASSFAGTAYNEQFF
TRBJ1-5 | TRBD1 | - | TRBV6-5 | TGTGCCAGCAGTTACGCTGGGACAGGGTCCCTTTTT | CASSYAGTGSLF
TRBJ1-2 | - | - | TRBV7-2 | TGTGCCAGCAGCTTAAACGCGAGAGTCCGTGGCTACACCTTC | CASSLNARVRGYTF
TRBJ1-5 | - | few | TRBV19 | TGTGCCAGTAATACACGACGCGAGGGTTTACCCCAGCATTTT | CASNTRREGLPQHF
TRBJ2-7 | TRBD2 | - | TRBV6-1 | TGTGCCAGCAGACCTACTAGCGGGACCTACGAGCAGTACTTC | CASRPTSGTYEQYF
TRBJ2-5 | - | - | TRBV7-2 | TGTGCCAGCAGCTTATCGGTCGAGACCCAGTACTTC | CASSLSVETQYF
TRBJ1-1 | - | - | TRBV7-2 | TGTGCCAGCAGCTTATTTGGGGAGGGCACTGAAGCTTTCTTT | CASSLFGEGTEAFF
TRBJ1-2 | - | - | TRBV6-1 | TGTGCCAGCAGAACTACTGCCTATGGCTACACCTTC | CASRTTAYGYTF
TRBJ1-6 | - | - | TRBV27 | TGTGCCAGCAGCCGATACGGGGGGATTAATTCACCCCTCCACTTT | CASSRYGGINSPLHF
TRBJ1-5 | TRBD1 | - | TRBV28 | TGTGCCAGCAGGGACAGGTACCAGGGGTATAGCAATCAGCCCCAGCATTTT | CASRDRYQGYSNQPQHF
TRBJ1-1 | - | - | TRBV29-1 | TGCAGCGTTGCGAGAAGGCAGGTGAGGGACACTGAAGCTTTCTTT | CSVARRQVRDTEAFF
TRBJ2-7 | TRBD1 | - | TRBV5-8 | TGTGCCAGCAGCGGATTCCTGACAGGGCCGTGGGTCGAGCAGTACTTC | CASSGFLTGPWVEQYF
TRBJ2-6 | - | - | TRBV4-2 | TGTGCCAGCAGCCCACCAGCGGGCCCCTCTGGGGCCAACGTCCTGACTTTC | CASSPPAGPSGANVLTF
TRBJ1-2 | - | - | TRBV14 | TGTGCCAGCAGCCAACATTCCGGGGGACATGGCTACACCTTC | CASSQHSGGHGYTF
TRBJ2-1 | TRBD2 | - | TRBV7-2 | TGTGCCAGCAGCACCCAAAGCGGGGGACCCCCCTACAATGAGCAGTTCTTC | CASSTQSGGPPYNEQFF
TRBJ1-5 | - | few | TRBV5-6 | TGTGCCAGCAGTCACCCCAGGGATCAGCCCCAGCATTTT | CASSHPRDQPQHF
TRBJ2-7 | TRBD2 | - | TRBV19 | TGTGCCAGTAGTATTCCCGGGGGGGGCTACGAGCAGTACTTC | CASSIPGGGYEQYF
TRBJ2-7 | TRBD1 | - | TRBV29-1 | TGCAGCGCGACGACAGGGATGGGCCTCTACGAGCAGTACTTC | CSATTGMGLYEQYF
TRBJ2-5 | - | - | TRBV6-1 | TGTGCCAGTCGTCCGGGGGGCTTAGAGACCCAGTACTTC | CASRPGGLETQYF
TRBJ2-1 | TRBD2 | - | TRBV18 | TGTGCCAGCTCACCACCGCCGGGGGGAAGGAATGAGCAGTTCTTC | CASSPPPGGRNEQFF
TRBJ1-1 | - | - | TRBV28 | TGTGCCAGTCTCTCGGGACAGAACACTGAAGCTTTCTTT | CASLSGQNTEAFF
TRBJ1-5 | TRBD1 | - | TRBV4-1 | TGCGCCAGCAGCCAAGGGTCCCCCGGGACAGGATCTTATAGCAATCAGCCCCAGCATTTT | CASSQGSPGTGSYSNQPQHF
TRBJ2-7 | TRBD1 | few | TRBV6-5 | TGTGCCAGCAGTTATACTTCGTGGGACAGCTCCTACGAGCAGTACTTC | CASSYTSWDSSYEQYF
TRBJ1-2 | - | - | TRBV2 | TGTGCCAGCAGTGACGTCGAGGTTGGCTACACCTTC | CASSDVEVGYTF
TRBJ1-3 | TRBD1 | - | TRBV11-2 | TGTGCCAGCAGGCTCGGCAGGGGGCCTGGAAACACCATATATTTT | CASRLGRGPGNTIYF
TRBJ2-2 | - | - | TRBV2 | TGTGCCAGCAGTCAACGAGCTAGCCGCGGGGAGCTGTTTTTT | CASSQRASRGELFF
TRBJ1-5 | TRBD1 | - | TRBV19 | TGTGCCAGTAGTATGGGCCACAGGGGGCGCCTAGGTAATCAGCCCCAGCATTTT | CASSMGHRGRLGNQPQHF
TRBJ1-5 | TRBD1 | - | TRBV27 | TGTGCCAGCAGTTGGACAGGTCCTAATCAGCCCCAGCATTTT | CASSWTGPNQPQHF
TRBJ1-1 | - | - | TRBV5-4 | TGTGCCAGCAGCGGAGGGTTAAACACTGAAGCTTTCTTT | CASSGGLNTEAFF
TRBJ2-2 | TRBD1 | - | TRBV4-2 | TGTGCCAGCAGCCCTATGACAGGGACCGGGGAGCTGTTTTTT | CASSPMTGTGELFF
TRBJ1-5 | TRBD1 | once | TRBV10-3 | TGTGCCAGCAGTTACGGGGACAGTTCTCCGCATTTT | CASSYGDSSPHF
TRBJ2-1 | TRBD2 | - | TRBV4-1 | TGCGCCAGCAGCCAAGACTGGGTAGCGGGTGGCTACAATGAGCAGTTCTTC | CASSQDWVAGGYNEQFF
TRBJ2-7 | - | - | TRBV7-9 | TGTTCCAGCAGCTCCACCGTTCGGGAGCAGTACTTC | CSSSSTVREQYF
TRBJ2-3 | TRBD2 | - | TRBV15 | TGTGCCACCAGCAGATTTCCTCACCCCGGGACTAGCGGGAGCACAGATACGCAGTATTTT | CATSRFPHPGTSGSTDTQYF
TRBJ2-3 | TRBD2 | - | TRBV19 | TGTGCCAGTAGTAATAGCGGGGATACCACAGATACGCAGTATTTT | CASSNSGDTTDTQYF
TRBJ2-3 | - | - | TRBV4-1 | TGCGCCAGCAGCCGTTCCACGCAGGTCCAACACACAGATACGCAGTATTTT | CASSRSTQVQHTDTQYF
TRBJ2-3 | TRBD2 | - | TRBV5-4 | TGTGCCAGCAGCTTGGGAGCGGGGAGCACAGATACGCAGTATTTT | CASSLGAGSTDTQYF
TRBJ2-5 | - | few | TRBV11-2 | TGTGCCAGCAGCTTCGAAGAGACCCAGTACTTC | CASSFEETQYF
TRBJ2-7 | TRBD1 | - | TRBV5-1 | TGCGCCAGCAGCTCAGCGACAGGGGCCACCTACGAGCAGTACTTC | CASSSATGATYEQYF
TRBJ2-1 | TRBD2 | - | TRBV7-9 | TGTGCCAGCAGTTCTAGCGGGGGGACCTACAATGAGCAGTTCTTC | CASSSSGGTYNEQFF
TRBJ1-2 | - | - | TRBV5-4 | TGTGCCAGCAGCTTGTCCCAGGGGCCAGTGAATGGCTACACCTTC | CASSLSQGPVNGYTF
TRBJ2-7 | - | - | TRBV5-1 | TGCGCCAGCGGACCTACAGGGATAGAGGAGCAGTACTTC | CASGPTGIEEQYF
TRBJ2-3 | - | - | TRBV7-2 | TGTGCCAGCAGTCCTGGACAGTCTCGAAGCACAGATACGCAGTATTTT | CASSPGQSRSTDTQYF
TRBJ2-7 | - | - | TRBV27 | TGTGCCAGCAGTCCGGGATGGGGCGAGCAGTACTTC | CASSPGWGEQYF